A selection of T cell receptor beta chains follows, all from one sample in a study of blood T cell repertoires in COVID-19. Sequencing was performed with immunoSEQ multiplex PCR; in TCRdb, only in-frame clones are kept and a portion is missing. The table shows about 33,000 clones, with 85% occurring only once. Sequencing was performed on peripheral blood. The receptor source for this set is a man aged 55 to 70 with active COVID-19. Both conserved end residues are part of each CDR3. D genes are given only for firm matches. Size is stated for part of the rows, as once, few or many counts, or as a class when the clone is expanded.

size	D	V	J	DNA	CDR3
-	-	TRBV6-5	TRBJ1-5	TGTGCCAGCAGCCAGGACAGAAGCAATCAGCCCCAGCATTTT	CASSQDRSNQPQHF
-	-	TRBV6-5	TRBJ1-6	TGTGCCAGCAGCTTATCTCACAGGAATAATTCACCCCTCCACTTT	CASSLSHRNNSPLHF
-	TRBD1	TRBV5-1	TRBJ2-1	TGCGCCAGCAGCCGTGGGACAGTTGAGGACAATGAGCAGTTCTTC	CASSRGTVEDNEQFF
-	TRBD1	TRBV24-1	TRBJ2-1	TGTGCCACCAGTGATAAGGGGGCCTCCTACAATGAGCAGTTCTTC	CATSDKGASYNEQFF
few	-	TRBV5-1	TRBJ2-7	TGCGCCAGCAGTACCGGGATTTCGAGCTCCTACGAGCAGTACTTC	CASSTGISSSYEQYF
-	TRBD1	TRBV5-8	TRBJ2-7	TGTGCCAGCAGCTGGACAGGGGGCTCCTACGAGCAGTACTTC	CASSWTGGSYEQYF
-	TRBD1	TRBV19	TRBJ1-3	TGTGCCAGTAGGGCCGGGACAGCCTCTGGAAACACCATATATTTT	CASRAGTASGNTIYF
-	-	TRBV6-5	TRBJ2-4	TGTGCCAGCGATTTCGGGGGACTAGCCAAAAACATTCAGTACTTC	CASDFGGLAKNIQYF
once	-	TRBV5-6	TRBJ1-6	TGTGCCAGCACCTCACTCACGAGGGCGTCACCCCTCCACTTT	CASTSLTRASPLHF
-	-	TRBV14	TRBJ2-1	TGTGCCAGCAGCCAGGTCGGATCGGGGGAGCAGTTCTTC	CASSQVGSGEQFF
-	TRBD2	TRBV19	TRBJ2-1	TGTGCCAGTAGCACTAGCGGGTTCTCCTACAATGAGCAGTTCTTC	CASSTSGFSYNEQFF
-	TRBD2	TRBV18	TRBJ2-2	TGTGCCAGCTCGCCACCAGGGACTAGCGGTAGGACCGGGGAGCTGTTTTTT	CASSPPGTSGRTGELFF
-	TRBD2	TRBV6-4	TRBJ2-1	TGTGCCAGCAGTCCATATAGCGGGAGCTCCTACAATGAGCAGTTCTTC	CASSPYSGSSYNEQFF
-	TRBD1	TRBV28	TRBJ1-1	TGTGCCAGCAGTTTACGTGGACAGGGGAGTGAAGCTTTCTTT	CASSLRGQGSEAFF
-	TRBD2	TRBV19	TRBJ2-1	TGTGCCAGTAAAATTAGCGGGGGGAAGCAGTTCTTC	CASKISGGKQFF
-	TRBD1	TRBV28	TRBJ1-5	TGTGCCAGCAGTTCGGGACAGGGGGCGAATCAGCCCCAGCATTTT	CASSSGQGANQPQHF
-	-	TRBV5-1	TRBJ2-3	TGCGCCAGCAGCATCGTCCCGGGACTGAGCACAGATACGCAGTATTTT	CASSIVPGLSTDTQYF
-	TRBD2	TRBV28	TRBJ2-1	TGTGCCAGCAGTTCCGGGACTAGCGGCTTCCTAACCTACAATGAGCAGTTCTTC	CASSSGTSGFLTYNEQFF
-	-	TRBV12-2	TRBJ2-1	TGTGCAAGTCGCTTGGAGGGAAAATACAATGAGCAGTTCTTC	CASRLEGKYNEQFF
-	-	TRBV27	TRBJ2-7	TGTGCCAGCCAGGGAAGTGGCGGCGGGGAATACGAGCAGTACTTC	CASQGSGGGEYEQYF
-	-	TRBV6-2/TRBV6-3	TRBJ2-3	TGTGCCAGCAGTTACTCTAGCCGACCCGGAGATACGCAGTATTTT	CASSYSSRPGDTQYF
-	-	TRBV9	TRBJ2-3	TGTGCCAGCAGCGCCCCCCCGAAGGGGGTAGCGAGCCAGGATACGCAGTATTTT	CASSAPPKGVASQDTQYF
once	TRBD2	TRBV4-1	TRBJ2-1	TGCGCCAGCAGCCTCACCCAGAGAGGGAGGGCCGGGAATGAGCAGTTCTTC	CASSLTQRGRAGNEQFF
-	-	TRBV5-1	TRBJ2-1	TGCGCCAGCAGCCCGAGTAGAGCCTACAATGAGCAGTTCTTC	CASSPSRAYNEQFF
-	-	TRBV3-1/TRBV3-2	TRBJ2-1	TGTGCCAGCAGCCGTGGAGATAACAATGAGCAGTTCTTC	CASSRGDNNEQFF
-	TRBD1	TRBV5-1	TRBJ1-2	TGCGCCAGCAGCAGAAGTCCCGGGACAGGCTGGGGCTACACCTTC	CASSRSPGTGWGYTF
-	TRBD2	TRBV7-2	TRBJ2-7	TGTGCCAGCAGCTTAGTAGCGGGTAGCTCCTACGAGCAGTACTTC	CASSLVAGSSYEQYF
-	-	TRBV5-1	TRBJ2-7	TGCGCCAGCAGCCTGGCGGGCACTAGCTCCTACGAGCAGTACTTC	CASSLAGTSSYEQYF
-	-	TRBV7-6	TRBJ2-7	TGTGCCAGCAGCTTAGTTGTTTCGGACAGCTACTACGAGCAGTACTTC	CASSLVVSDSYYEQYF
-	-	TRBV21-1	TRBJ2-7	TGTGCCGCCGTCGGGACTAGGAGTTACGAGCAGTACTTC	CAAVGTRSYEQYF
-	TRBD1	TRBV18	TRBJ2-5	TGTGCCAGCACCGGGACAGGGGAAGAGACCCAGTACTTC	CASTGTGEETQYF
-	-	TRBV11-2	TRBJ2-1	TGTGCCAGCAGAGATAGTAGCGGTAGAGCCTACAATGAGCAGTTCTTC	CASRDSSGRAYNEQFF
-	-	TRBV20-1	TRBJ1-1	TGCAGTGCTAGTGGTGTGCGAACTGAAGCTTTCTTT	CSASGVRTEAFF
-	TRBD2	TRBV9	TRBJ2-1	TGTGCCAGCAGCGCCCGGCTAGCGGATTACAATGAGCAGTTCTTC	CASSARLADYNEQFF
-	TRBD2	TRBV18	TRBJ2-5	TGTGCCAGCTCACCCGGGGAGGGATCGAGAGAGACCCAGTACTTC	CASSPGEGSRETQYF
-	TRBD2	TRBV7-2	TRBJ2-3	TGTGCCAGCAGCTTCGGACTAGCGGGGTCCAACACAGATACGCAGTATTTT	CASSFGLAGSNTDTQYF
-	-	TRBV12-3/TRBV12-4	TRBJ2-2	TGTGCCAGCAGTTTCGCGGCCACCGGGGAGCTGTTTTTT	CASSFAATGELFF
-	-	TRBV3-1/TRBV3-2	TRBJ2-1	TGTGCCAGCAGCATCGGGTTAGGGGTGCAGTTCTTC	CASSIGLGVQFF
-	-	TRBV6-5	TRBJ1-3	TGTGCCAGCAGTTACTACGGGGATTCCGGAAACACCATATATTTT	CASSYYGDSGNTIYF
few	-	TRBV10-1	TRBJ1-1	TGCGCCAGCAGTGAGTCCCGCCGGGGGGTTGAAGCTTTCTTT	CASSESRRGVEAFF
once	-	TRBV20-1	TRBJ2-1	TGCAGTGCTAGTAGTAGCGGAACCTACAATGAGCAGTTCTTC	CSASSSGTYNEQFF
-	-	TRBV30	TRBJ2-2	TGTGCCTGGAGTGTCAATAGCGTCGGGGAGCTGTTTTTT	CAWSVNSVGELFF
-	TRBD1	TRBV20-1	TRBJ2-7	TGCAGTGCTAGTAACACCGGGACAGCCTACGAGCAGTACTTC	CSASNTGTAYEQYF
-	TRBD1	TRBV6-5	TRBJ2-7	TGTGCCAGCGCGGACAGGTCAGACTCCTACGAGCAGTACTTC	CASADRSDSYEQYF